The source of this TCR beta chain is a study of CD8 T cells in Susac syndrome. This CDR3 is 14 amino acids long. V lost 3 bases to trimming and J lost 9 bases, with 17 bases between them. Germline V CDR1 and CDR2: SEHNR, FQNEAQ (reference sequence). Roughly 0.45 to 1 ug RNA was reverse transcribed with random hexamers. Amplification of TCR beta CDR3 was carried out by immunoSEQ multiplex PCR, which covered 54 Vbeta and 13 Jbeta segments. TCRdb processed the immunoSEQ multiplex PCR reads anew with MiXCR; each CDR3 protein has one entry. The table shows 90,000 to 150,000 distinct CDR3 sequences, with just under 95% occurring only once. TEMRA cells were FACS-enriched and CD8+ and CD4+ T cells negatively isolated.

The material sequenced was CD4+ T cells from PBMCs. This sequence was found in a human donor with multiple sclerosis. This chain joins TRBV7-9 and TRBJ1-2; D not certain. The CDR3 reads CASSFGQTLSSYTF. CDR3 bases: TGTGCCAGCAGCTTTGGGCAGACCCTATCAAGCTACACCTTC.